The rows below give T cell receptor beta chains drawn from one sample of a study of blood T cell repertoires in COVID-19. Method: immunoSEQ multiplex PCR; TCRdb's copy keeps in-frame clones and lacks some. The sample has over 250,000 clones; 84% are singletons. The sample taken for sequencing was peripheral blood. The receptors shown here come from a human donor with COVID-19, enrolled during active disease. The donor label of this sample is uncertain. Both conserved end residues are part of each CDR3. D genes are given only for firm matches. The size of a clone is reported for some rows only, either as once, few or many, or as a class for expanded clones.

V gene: TRBV28; D gene: NA; clone size: NA; J gene: TRBJ2-6; CDR3 protein: CASSLAGGANVLTF; CDR3 DNA: TGTGCCAGCAGTTTGGCTGGTGGGGCCAACGTCCTGACTTTC
V gene: TRBV18; D gene: NA; clone size: NA; J gene: TRBJ2-3; CDR3 protein: CASSPASSTDTQYF; CDR3 DNA: TGTGCCAGCTCACCAGCCAGTTCCACAGATACGCAGTATTTT
V gene: TRBV5-1; D gene: TRBD2; clone size: NA; J gene: TRBJ2-1; CDR3 protein: CASVAGGNGYNEQFF; CDR3 DNA: TGCGCCAGCGTAGCGGGAGGCAATGGGTACAATGAGCAGTTCTTC
V gene: TRBV28; D gene: NA; clone size: NA; J gene: TRBJ2-7; CDR3 protein: CASSVQVNSYEQYF; CDR3 DNA: TGTGCCAGCAGTGTACAGGTTAATTCCTACGAGCAGTACTTC
V gene: TRBV2; D gene: NA; clone size: NA; J gene: TRBJ1-2; CDR3 protein: CASRSSGQLPYGYTF; CDR3 DNA: TGTGCCAGCAGGTCCTCGGGACAACTCCCCTATGGCTACACCTTC
V gene: TRBV27; D gene: TRBD2; clone size: NA; J gene: TRBJ2-7; CDR3 protein: CASSPLRGTSDNYEQYF; CDR3 DNA: TGTGCCAGCAGCCCACTTCGAGGGACTAGCGACAACTACGAGCAGTACTTC
V gene: TRBV3-1/TRBV3-2; D gene: NA; clone size: NA; J gene: TRBJ1-5; CDR3 protein: CASSQDARSTGPQHF; CDR3 DNA: TGTGCCAGCAGCCAAGATGCCCGATCCACGGGGCCCCAGCATTTT
V gene: TRBV5-5; D gene: TRBD1; clone size: NA; J gene: TRBJ2-1; CDR3 protein: CASSFTGGRQFF; CDR3 DNA: TGTGCCAGCAGCTTTACAGGGGGCAGGCAGTTCTTC
V gene: TRBV6-5; D gene: TRBD1; clone size: NA; J gene: TRBJ1-1; CDR3 protein: CATLSSGQAHEAFF; CDR3 DNA: TGTGCCACCCTCTCCTCCGGACAGGCGCATGAAGCTTTCTTT
V gene: TRBV19; D gene: TRBD1; clone size: few; J gene: TRBJ2-7; CDR3 protein: CASSGQGRDIYEQYF; CDR3 DNA: TGTGCCAGTAGTGGACAGGGTCGGGACATCTACGAGCAGTACTTC
V gene: TRBV19; D gene: TRBD2; clone size: NA; J gene: TRBJ2-1; CDR3 protein: CASRLAGGPYEQFF; CDR3 DNA: TGTGCCAGCCGACTAGCGGGAGGGCCATATGAGCAGTTCTTC
V gene: TRBV19; D gene: TRBD1; clone size: NA; J gene: TRBJ2-7; CDR3 protein: CASSIGGTGHYEQYF; CDR3 DNA: TGTGCCAGTAGTATAGGAGGGACAGGGCACTACGAGCAGTACTTC
V gene: TRBV5-1; D gene: TRBD1; clone size: NA; J gene: TRBJ1-2; CDR3 protein: CASSLEGADGYTF; CDR3 DNA: TGCGCCAGCAGCTTGGAGGGGGCTGATGGCTACACCTTC
V gene: TRBV29-1; D gene: NA; clone size: NA; J gene: TRBJ1-1; CDR3 protein: CSVEFQGQITEAFF; CDR3 DNA: TGCAGCGTTGAATTTCAAGGACAGATCACTGAAGCTTTCTTT
V gene: TRBV10-3; D gene: TRBD1; clone size: few; J gene: TRBJ2-7; CDR3 protein: CAITGTGANYEQYF; CDR3 DNA: TGTGCCATCACCGGGACAGGGGCGAACTACGAGCAGTACTTC
V gene: TRBV7-9; D gene: NA; clone size: NA; J gene: TRBJ1-2; CDR3 protein: CASSLALADSYGYTF; CDR3 DNA: TGTGCCAGCAGCTTAGCGCTGGCAGATTCGTATGGCTACACCTTC
V gene: TRBV11-2; D gene: NA; clone size: NA; J gene: TRBJ1-6; CDR3 protein: CASSLERDSPLHF; CDR3 DNA: TGTGCCAGCAGCTTAGAGAGGGATTCACCCCTCCACTTT
V gene: TRBV19; D gene: TRBD1; clone size: NA; J gene: TRBJ2-7; CDR3 protein: CASSIRGGGTGFYEQYF; CDR3 DNA: TGTGCCAGTAGTATAAGGGGAGGAGGGACAGGATTCTACGAGCAGTACTTC
V gene: TRBV5-6; D gene: TRBD2; clone size: NA; J gene: TRBJ2-7; CDR3 protein: CASSLALSTSGSYEQYF; CDR3 DNA: TGTGCCAGCAGCTTGGCCCTTTCGACTAGCGGTTCCTACGAGCAGTACTTC
V gene: TRBV27; D gene: NA; clone size: few; J gene: TRBJ1-5; CDR3 protein: CASNLQGNSNQPQHF; CDR3 DNA: TGTGCCAGCAATCTCCAGGGGAATAGCAATCAGCCCCAGCATTTT
V gene: TRBV23-1; D gene: TRBD2; clone size: NA; J gene: TRBJ2-1; CDR3 protein: CASSHGRQAGGRYNEQFF; CDR3 DNA: TGCGCCAGCAGTCACGGTCGGCAAGCGGGAGGTCGGTACAATGAGCAGTTCTTC
V gene: TRBV7-8; D gene: NA; clone size: NA; J gene: TRBJ2-7; CDR3 protein: CASSFSNRPTYEQYF; CDR3 DNA: TGTGCCAGCAGCTTTTCAAACAGGCCAACCTACGAGCAGTACTTC
V gene: TRBV13; D gene: NA; clone size: NA; J gene: TRBJ1-6; CDR3 protein: CASSYRANSPLHF; CDR3 DNA: TGTGCCAGCAGCTACAGGGCAAATTCACCCCTCCACTTT
V gene: TRBV28; D gene: TRBD1; clone size: few; J gene: TRBJ2-7; CDR3 protein: CASRGQGTYEQYF; CDR3 DNA: TGTGCCAGCAGGGGACAGGGGACCTACGAGCAGTACTTC
V gene: TRBV6-1; D gene: NA; clone size: NA; J gene: TRBJ2-1; CDR3 protein: CASSESRGGNEQFF; CDR3 DNA: TGTGCCAGCAGTGAAAGCCGGGGAGGCAATGAGCAGTTCTTC
V gene: TRBV11-2; D gene: TRBD2; clone size: NA; J gene: TRBJ2-1; CDR3 protein: CASSPRTSGYNEQFF; CDR3 DNA: TGTGCCAGCAGCCCTCGGACTAGCGGGTACAATGAGCAGTTCTTC
V gene: TRBV11-2; D gene: NA; clone size: NA; J gene: TRBJ2-3; CDR3 protein: CASSLGLYPDTQYF; CDR3 DNA: TGTGCCAGCAGCTTAGGACTCTACCCAGATACGCAGTATTTT
V gene: TRBV2; D gene: TRBD1; clone size: NA; J gene: TRBJ1-1; CDR3 protein: CASSYPQGREVNTEAFF; CDR3 DNA: TGTGCCAGCAGTTATCCACAGGGGCGGGAAGTGAACACTGAAGCTTTCTTT
V gene: TRBV19; D gene: TRBD1; clone size: NA; J gene: TRBJ1-2; CDR3 protein: CASSPGGRKTNYGYTF; CDR3 DNA: TGTGCCAGTAGTCCAGGGGGCAGGAAAACTAACTATGGCTACACCTTC
V gene: TRBV2; D gene: NA; clone size: NA; J gene: TRBJ2-2; CDR3 protein: CASSERTTTGELFF; CDR3 DNA: TGTGCCAGCAGTGAGAGGACAACCACCGGGGAGCTGTTTTTT
V gene: TRBV28; D gene: NA; clone size: NA; J gene: TRBJ1-5; CDR3 protein: CASSPLNQPQHF; CDR3 DNA: TGTGCCAGCAGTCCCCTCAATCAGCCCCAGCATTTT
V gene: TRBV30; D gene: NA; clone size: few; J gene: TRBJ2-2; CDR3 protein: CAWRDGELFF; CDR3 DNA: TGTGCCTGGCGGGACGGGGAGCTGTTTTTT
V gene: TRBV5-3; D gene: NA; clone size: NA; J gene: TRBJ1-1; CDR3 protein: CARSFWGPNTEAFF; CDR3 DNA: TGTGCCAGAAGCTTTTGGGGGCCGAACACTGAAGCTTTCTTT
V gene: TRBV3-1/TRBV3-2; D gene: NA; clone size: few; J gene: TRBJ1-6; CDR3 protein: CASSQTVTNSPLHF; CDR3 DNA: TGTGCCAGCAGCCAAACGGTAACTAATTCACCCCTCCACTTT
V gene: TRBV18; D gene: NA; clone size: NA; J gene: TRBJ2-7; CDR3 protein: CASSPQQETYEQYF; CDR3 DNA: TGTGCCAGCTCACCTCAACAAGAAACCTACGAGCAGTACTTC
V gene: TRBV5-1; D gene: TRBD1; clone size: NA; J gene: TRBJ2-7; CDR3 protein: CASSPGTEVRFSYEQYF; CDR3 DNA: TGCGCCAGCAGCCCCGGGACAGAAGTACGCTTCTCCTACGAGCAGTACTTC
V gene: TRBV4-2; D gene: NA; clone size: NA; J gene: TRBJ2-7; CDR3 protein: CASSQDLSAEQYF; CDR3 DNA: TGTGCCAGCAGCCAAGACCTAAGCGCCGAGCAGTACTTC
V gene: TRBV2; D gene: TRBD2; clone size: NA; J gene: TRBJ2-1; CDR3 protein: CASSTQRGAYNEQFF; CDR3 DNA: TGTGCCAGCAGTACACAGCGGGGGGCCTACAATGAGCAGTTCTTC
V gene: TRBV6-5; D gene: NA; clone size: NA; J gene: TRBJ2-7; CDR3 protein: CASSFSGGAFYEQYF; CDR3 DNA: TGTGCCAGCAGTTTCTCTGGTGGGGCCTTCTACGAGCAGTACTTC
V gene: TRBV15; D gene: TRBD2; clone size: NA; J gene: TRBJ2-7; CDR3 protein: CATSRGGTSSYEQYF; CDR3 DNA: TGTGCCACCAGCAGAGGTGGGACTAGCTCCTACGAGCAGTACTTC